This T cell receptor beta chain originates from a study of CD8+CD57+ T cells in acquired aplastic anemia. Trimming cost V 3 bases and J 4 bases; bases outside gene matches: 8. From germline, CDR1 is ENHRY and CDR2 SYGVKD. The CDR3 spans 15 residues. Selection for sequencing was limited to patients who had shown CD8+CD57+ cell expansion by flow cytometry. Severe acquired aplastic anemia was the diagnosis recorded for all patients. Patients were therapy-naive when their blood was sampled. Using genomic DNA as the template, TCR beta VDJ and CDR3 profiling was carried out. TCRdb re-analysed the reads in MiXCR, keeping a single row per CDR3 protein. The data hold over 150,000 distinct CDR3 sequences, with approximately 52% observed a single time.

The rearrangement links TRBV10-3 to TRBJ2-7; 8 bases agree with TRBD2. The source is a human donor with aplastic anemia. Sample: sorted CD4+, CD8+, or CD8+CD57+ T cells (not recorded which) from PBMCs. The CDR3 here is CAISDPGREEYEQYF. The DNA for the CDR3 is TGTGCCATCAGTGACCCCGGGAGGGAGGAGTACGAGCAGTACTTC.